Each of the 11 T cell receptor beta chains below was sequenced from the same sample in a study of blood T cell repertoires in COVID-19. The table came from immunoSEQ multiplex PCR; TCRdb's copy has only in-frame clones and leaves some out. The sample lists under 250,000 clones, about 90% occurring once. Sequencing was carried out using peripheral blood. The source is a young man with acute or convalescent COVID-19.

The chain carries TRBV5-4 and TRBJ1-2, with TRBD1 identical over 8 bases. CDR3 size: 15 residues. The J segment lost 3 bases and the V segment lost 1 base, leaving 5 bases of the junction unmatched. CDR1 SGHNT and CDR2 YYREEE come from the germline V gene (reference sequence). The CDR3 loop is CASSLPGGWDYGYTF. The CDR3 DNA is TGTGCCAGCAGCTTGCCAGGGGGCTGGGACTATGGCTACACCTTC.

This clone has a handful of counts. The V and J genes are TRBV10-1 and TRBJ1-2, with unresolved D. V gave up 4 bases and J gave up 2 bases, with 8 bases separating them. The CDR3 is 13 residues long. The germline CDR1 and CDR2 sequences are WNHNN and SYGVQD (reference sequence). The CDR3 bases are TGCGCCAGCAGTGTGGCACAGAACTATGGCTACACCTTC. It encodes CASSVAQNYGYTF.

The rearrangement uses TRBV30 and TRBJ1-6, with D uncertain. This CDR3 is 13 amino acids long. Trimming took 3 bases from V and 2 from J, leaving 5 bases between them. The germline CDR1 and CDR2 sequences are GTSNPN and SVGIG (reference sequence). For the CDR3, the DNA is TGTGCCTGGAGCCGTGCCTATAATTCACCCCTCCACTTT. This gives the protein CAWSRAYNSPLHF.

The chain uses TRBV19 and TRBJ1-5; 7 nucleotides align to TRBD1. CDR3 length equals 16 residues. Germline lookup yields CDR1 LNHDA and CDR2 SQIVND (reference sequence). Trimming took 4 bases from V and 0 from J; bases not matched to a gene: 6. This CDR3 reads CASSTRTGSSNQPQHF. Written as DNA, the CDR3 is TGTGCCAGTAGTACCCGGACAGGTAGTAGCAATCAGCCCCAGCATTTT.

V usage is TRBV27 and J usage is TRBJ2-1, with 9 bases aligning to TRBD2. Per the germline V gene, CDR1 is MNHEY and CDR2 is SMNVEV (reference sequence). This CDR3 is built from 15 residues. The junction had 8 bases not matched to a gene; V was cut back by 3 bases and J by 8 bases. Here the CDR3 reads CASSFGLASFYEQFF. The CDR3, as DNA: TGTGCCAGCAGTTTTGGACTAGCGAGCTTTTATGAGCAGTTCTTC.

This clone was counted a single time. The chain is built from TRBV4-2 and TRBJ2-5, with 7 bases fitting TRBD2. Germline loops: CDR1 LGHNA, CDR2 YNFKEQ. The junction had 7 bases not matched to a gene; V was cut back by 0 bases and J by 0 bases. The CDR3 runs 17 residues. The CDR3 DNA follows: TGTGCCAGCAGCCAAGACGCCCTAGCGGAGGACCAAGAGACCCAGTACTTC. Protein: CASSQDALAEDQETQYF.

The chain recombines TRBV11-2 with TRBJ2-1; 7 bases map to TRBD1. CDR3 length: 16 amino acids. Losses at the gene ends were 3 bases for V and 3 bases for J; bases not matched to a gene: 8. The germline gives CDR1 SGHAT, CDR2 FQNNGV. The CDR3 DNA follows: TGTGCCAGCAGCTTGGTGGCAGGGGGTTTCTACAATGAGCAGTTCTTC. This codes for CASSLVAGGFYNEQFF.

This chain uses TRBV4-1 with TRBJ2-3; 7 nucleotides match TRBD1. CDR1 MGHRA and CDR2 YSYEKL come from the germline V gene. This CDR3 has 17 amino acids. J gave up 6 bases and V 0 bases, and 12 bases lay outside the gene matches. The CDR3 protein is CASSQDPPGQTRDTQYF. The DNA of the CDR3 is TGCGCCAGCAGCCAAGATCCTCCGGGACAGACTCGTGATACGCAGTATTTT.

The chain combines TRBV27 with TRBJ1-5, with D hard to call. CDR1 is MNHEY, CDR2 SMNVEV, per germline (reference sequence). V lost 6 bases, J lost 7 bases, and 13 bases lay in between. The CDR3 contains 13 residues. The CDR3 nucleotides read TGTGCCAGCAGCAGGATTGCGACCCAGCCCCAGCATTTT. It yields the protein CASSRIATQPQHF.

The J gene is TRBJ2-1, the V gene TRBV5-4; 7 bases are a match to TRBD1. CDR3 length equals 18 residues. Trimming at V came to 0 bases and at J to 3 bases, leaving 12 bases not matched to a gene. Per the germline V gene, CDR1 is SGHNT and CDR2 is YYREEE (reference sequence). This CDR3 is CASSLGGSTGNRYNEQFF. The CDR3, as DNA: TGTGCCAGCAGCTTGGGAGGATCGACAGGGAATCGCTACAATGAGCAGTTCTTC.

The V and J genes are TRBV30 and TRBJ1-4; the D gene is possibly TRBD1 (6 bases). With 1 base removed from V and 7 bases from J, the gap between germline ends came to 19 bases. This CDR3 contains 16 residues. In germline, CDR1 is GTSNPN, CDR2 SVGIG (reference sequence). The CDR3 DNA reads TGTGCCTGGAGTGATGCACTTACAGGGCTGGGTGAAAAACTGTTTTTT. As protein: CAWSDALTGLGEKLFF.